This T cell receptor (beta chain) was recorded in a study of shared clonotypes between healthy human individuals. CD45RO-negative CD8 cells positively selected for CCR7 made up the naive population, which excluded terminally differentiated effector memory CD45RA+ cells. There are 15 residues in the CDR3. With 8 bases removed from V and 6 bases from J, the gap between germline ends came to 20 bases. Germline V gives CDR1 LNHNV, CDR2 YYDKDF (reference sequence). The protocol was immunoSEQ multiplex PCR, while the TCRdb copy is restricted to in-frame clones and leaves out a portion. Found here are a few million clones, around 93% of them singletons; the top ten hold about 1.7%.

The chain has TRBV15 and TRBJ2-1; D assignment may be TRBD1 or TRBD2 (7 bases each). The TCR comes from a man in his late teens or twenties in good health. Some clones in this sample may be carry-over from other donors' samples. Material for sequencing was naive CD8+ T cells from PBMCs. The CDR3: CATSGGTGEGNEQFF. CDR3 sequence (DNA): TGTGCCACCTCGGGCGGCACAGGGGAGGGCAATGAGCAGTTCTTC.